Presented here are 14 T cell receptor beta chains from one specimen sequenced in a study of T cell changes during pregnancy in multiple sclerosis. The repertoire was sequenced with immunoSEQ multiplex PCR; TCRdb's copy has only in-frame clones and lacks some. There are 70,000 to 100,000 clones in the sample; roughly 90% occur only once, and less than 2% lies in the top ten. The starting material was peripheral blood, obtained in the first trimester of pregnancy. These receptors all come from a female donor with multiple sclerosis, enrolled in a pregnancy study.

This chain connects TRBV2 to TRBJ1-5; the match to TRBD1 covers 7 bases. The J segment lost 1 base and the V segment lost 6 bases, leaving 9 bases of the junction unmatched. The CDR3 totals 16 residues. Germline CDR1 and CDR2: SNHLY and FYNNEI. This CDR3 reads CASRISDRSSNQPQHF. The CDR3 DNA is TGTGCCAGCAGAATTTCGGACAGGAGCAGCAATCAGCCCCAGCATTTT.

V usage is TRBV5-1 and J usage is TRBJ2-5; TRBD2 might be the D (7 bases). Germline CDR1 reads SGHRS; CDR2 reads YFSETQ. V was pared by 0 bases and J by 2 bases, with 17 bases between. There are 17 residues in the CDR3. CDR3 protein: CASSLVRGGRGQETQYF. The CDR3 DNA reads TGCGCCAGCAGCTTGGTGAGGGGGGGTAGAGGGCAAGAGACCCAGTACTTC. Combining the CDR3 with reference TRBV5-1 and TRBJ2-5 gives the whole variable domain KAGVTQTPRYLIKTRGQQVTLSCSPISGHRSVSWYQQTPGQGLQFLFEYFSETQRNKGNFPGRFSGRQFSNSRSEMNVSTLELGDSALYLCASSLVRGGRGQETQYFGPGTRLLVL.

The rearrangement links TRBV5-1 to TRBJ2-1, with 14 positions matching TRBD2. The CDR3 is 15 residues long. Trimming removed 4 bases from V and 8 bases from J; junction bases left unmatched: 5. Germline V lookup: CDR1 SGHRS, CDR2 YFSETQ. This chain's CDR3 is CASSPGTSGGDEQFF. DNA for the CDR3: TGCGCCAGCAGCCCCGGGACTAGCGGGGGAGATGAGCAGTTCTTC.

The V call is TRBV6-1, the J call TRBJ1-3; the D is unclear. CDR3 size: 13 residues. Trimming took off 6 bases at V and 3 bases at J, with 9 bases between the two ends. Germline V lookup: CDR1 MNHNS, CDR2 SASEGT. CDR3 sequence (DNA): TGTGCCAGCAGGAGCCTCGTTGGAAACACCATATATTTT. Amino acids: CASRSLVGNTIYF.

The gene calls are TRBV7-9 and TRBJ2-7, with 14 nucleotides matching TRBD2. The V gene end was trimmed by 4 bases and the J gene end by 5 bases; junction bases not matched to a gene: 4. This CDR3 contains 15 residues. Germline V gene lookup returns CDR1 SEHNR and CDR2 FQNEAQ (reference sequence). CDR3 coding DNA: TGTGCCAGCAGCTGGGGACTAGCGGGAGACAACGAGCAGTACTTC. Translated: CASSWGLAGDNEQYF.

V usage is TRBV5-5 and J usage is TRBJ2-7; D gene ambiguous. The germline gives CDR1 SGHKS, CDR2 YYEKEE (reference sequence). Trimming cost V 1 base and J 4 bases, with 9 bases left between them. The CDR3 contains 13 residues. The CDR3, as DNA: TGTGCCAGCAGCTTGACGGTTCTTTACGAGCAGTACTTC. It codes for CASSLTVLYEQYF.

This chain links TRBV5-4 with TRBJ2-7, with TRBD1 identical over 7 bases. CDR1 and CDR2 from the germline V gene are SGHNT and YYREEE (reference sequence). J was trimmed by 5 bases and V by 1 base; bases with no gene match: 6. The CDR3 contains 14 residues. The CDR3 loop is CASSLIDRDHEQYF. As DNA, the CDR3 is TGTGCCAGCAGCTTGATCGACAGGGATCACGAGCAGTACTTC.

The V and J genes are TRBV29-1 and TRBJ1-1, with 7 nucleotides matching TRBD1. The CDR3 is made up of 14 amino acids. V was pared by 8 bases and J by 1 base, with 10 bases of the junction left unmatched. The germline V gene has CDR1 SQVTM and CDR2 ANQGSEA. The CDR3 nucleotides read TGCAGCACAACAAGACAGGGAACGAACACTGAAGCTTTCTTT. The encoded protein is CSTTRQGTNTEAFF.

This clone was seen a single time. The chain has TRBV2 and TRBJ2-7; 9 bases match TRBD1. J gave up 6 bases and V 8 bases, and 11 bases lay outside the gene matches. The germline V gene encodes CDR1 SNHLY and CDR2 FYNNEI. The CDR3 is 14 residues long. Written as DNA, the CDR3 is TGTGCCAGCTCGCCACAGGGGGCTCCGTTCGAGCAGTACTTC. This codes for CASSPQGAPFEQYF.

The chain recombines TRBV27 with TRBJ1-1; the D is unclear. Trimming shortened V by 2 bases and J by 4 bases, and 8 bases separated the two germline ends. This CDR3 comprises 13 residues. The V gene's germline CDR1 is MNHEY and CDR2 SMNVEV (reference sequence). The CDR3 nucleotides read TGTGCCAGCAGTTTAAGTGTCAGCACTGAAGCTTTCTTT. Translating it yields CASSLSVSTEAFF.

The chain links TRBV2 to TRBJ2-3; 8 nucleotides match TRBD1. V shed 7 bases, J shed 0 bases, and the junction held 6 bases outside the gene matches. Germline V gene lookup returns CDR1 SNHLY and CDR2 FYNNEI. The CDR3 totals 15 residues. CDR3: CASTDQGASTDTQYF. Here the CDR3 DNA reads TGTGCCAGCACCGACCAGGGGGCTAGCACAGATACGCAGTATTTT.

This chain joins TRBV18 and TRBJ1-5; maybe TRBD1 (6 bases). Deletions cut 2 bases from V and 1 base from J, with 9 bases between. CDR1 and CDR2 (germline): KGHSH, LQKENI. This CDR3 contains 15 residues. CDR3 nucleotides: TGTGCCAGCTCACCAAGACAGGCAAGCAATCAGCCCCAGCATTTT. Translated: CASSPRQASNQPQHF. The full variable domain, in which reference TRBV18 and TRBJ1-5 provide the parts outside the CDR3, is NAGVMQNPRHLVRRRGQEARLRCSPMKGHSHVYWYRQLPEEGLKFMVYLQKENIIDESGMPKERFSAEFPKEGPSILRIQQVVRGDSAAYFCASSPRQASNQPQHFGDGTRLSIL.

The chain links TRBV9 to TRBJ1-5; 7 nucleotides align to TRBD1. CDR3 length: 14 amino acids. Germline loops: CDR1 SGDLS, CDR2 YYNGEE. The trim removed 4 bases at V and 8 bases at J, leaving 9 bases unmatched. CDR3 sequence (DNA): TGTGCCAGCAGCCCAGGGGGGCCGGGGGAGCCCCAGCATTTT. Amino acid sequence: CASSPGGPGEPQHF. Drawing the rest from reference TRBV9 and TRBJ1-5, the complete variable domain is DSGVTQTPKHLITATGQRVTLRCSPRSGDLSVYWYQQSLDQGLQFLIQYYNGEERAKGNILERFSAQQFPDLHSELNLSSLELGDSALYFCASSPGGPGEPQHFGDGTRLSIL.

The CDR3 is CASRRGGTNTEAFF. DNA for the CDR3: TGTGCCAGCAGGAGGGGAGGGACCAACACTGAAGCTTTCTTT. The chain couples TRBV27 to TRBJ1-1, with a tentative D call TRBD1 (5 bases). This CDR3 contains 14 residues. V was pared by 6 bases and J by 2 bases, with 13 bases between. Germline CDR1 and CDR2: MNHEY and SMNVEV (reference sequence).